Listed below are T cell receptor beta chains from one sample, sequenced in a study of Graves' ophthalmopathy and Graves' hyperthyroidism. TCRdb recomputed calls from the multiplex PCR reads with MiXCR, one row per CDR3 protein. The data show a few hundred thousand distinct CDR3 sequences, 15% seen once. The specimen sequenced was peripheral blood. The receptors shown here come from a woman younger than 30 with stable Graves' hyperthyroidism. Each CDR3 is given with its conserved first and last residue. The D gene is left open where the match is weak. Part of the rows lack a size; the others show once, few, many or a class for expanded clones.

v_call	d_call	j_call	clone_size	cdr3_nt	cdr3_aa
TRBV6-4	TRBD1	TRBJ1-5	many	TGTGCCAGCATTAAAACCGGGACAGGGGGTATTCAGCCCCAGCATTTT	CASIKTGTGGIQPQHF
TRBV3-1	-	TRBJ2-7	once	TGTGCCAGCAGCCCCCTCCCTCGGGAGCTCGCAAGTCCTCCCTACGAGCAGTACTTC	CASSPLPRELASPPYEQYF
TRBV6-1	-	TRBJ2-7	-	TGTGCCAGCAGTAAAAAAGTACGCGGTTCGTACGAGCAGTACTTC	CASSKKVRGSYEQYF
TRBV20-1	-	TRBJ1-5	few	TGCAGTGCTATTACCGGACAGAACAATCAGCCCCAGCATTTT	CSAITGQNNQPQHF
TRBV7-2	-	TRBJ2-5	many	TGTGCCAGCAGCTTAGGGTCGACATCAGGGGAGACCCAGTACTTC	CASSLGSTSGETQYF
TRBV19	-	TRBJ1-3	many	TGTGCCAGTAGAGACTCAGCCGTGAGCTCTGGAAACACCATATATTTT	CASRDSAVSSGNTIYF
TRBV11-1	-	TRBJ2-5	-	TGTGCCAGCAGATCCTGGGGTGTTGGTGCGTACCAAGAGACCCAGTACTTC	CASRSWGVGAYQETQYF
TRBV15	-	TRBJ1-1	many	TGTGCCACCAGCAGAGCGCACTGGTGGGATGTCGAAGGTGACACTGAAGCTTTCTTT	CATSRAHWWDVEGDTEAFF
TRBV6-1	-	TRBJ1-1	many	TGTGCCAGCAGTGCCTCCATCCCCAAAGTATACGAAGCTTTCTTT	CASSASIPKVYEAFF
TRBV6-2/TRBV6-3	-	TRBJ2-4	many	TGTGCCAGCGGACGGGATTACTTAGCCAAAAACATTCAGTACTTC	CASGRDYLAKNIQYF
TRBV12-5	TRBD1	TRBJ2-6	many	TGTGCTAGTGGTTGGAGTCGACAGGGGCGCTCTCTGTGGGCCAACGTCCTGACTTTC	CASGWSRQGRSLWANVLTF
TRBV19	TRBD1	TRBJ1-1	many	TGTGCCACCGACCAGGGGGCGCGCAACACTGAAGCTTTCTTT	CATDQGARNTEAFF
TRBV3-1	-	TRBJ2-5	-	TGTGCCAGCAGCCAAAATTTACTCACGTCGGAGACCCAGTACTTC	CASSQNLLTSETQYF
TRBV20-1	-	TRBJ2-4	many	TGCAGTGCTAGAGATGGCTGGAGAGGGAACATTCAGTACTTC	CSARDGWRGNIQYF
TRBV5-8	TRBD1	TRBJ1-2	-	TGTGCCAGCAGCCCCGGGGACAGGGGGTTCTATGGCTACACCTTC	CASSPGDRGFYGYTF
TRBV11-2	TRBD1	TRBJ1-1	many	TGTGCCAGCAGCTTATTCACTCAGGGGGGTAACACTGAAGCTTTCTTT	CASSLFTQGGNTEAFF
TRBV7-9	-	TRBJ1-2	many	TGTGCCAGCAGCCACCGGGTTACCGGGGACTATGGCTACACCTTC	CASSHRVTGDYGYTF
TRBV7-2	TRBD1	TRBJ2-2	many	TGTGCCAGCAGCCAGGACAGGGACACCGGGGAGCTGTTTTTT	CASSQDRDTGELFF
TRBV6-2/TRBV6-3	-	TRBJ2-2	few	TGTGCCACCGCGCAAGCCCCTCTCACCGGGGAGCTGTTTTTT	CATAQAPLTGELFF
TRBV9	-	TRBJ2-7	many	TGTGCCAGCAGCGCTGACCCTCGGAGATCCTACGAGCAGTACTTC	CASSADPRRSYEQYF
TRBV10-3	-	TRBJ1-1	many	TGTGCCATCAGTGAGGTTCTAAGCACTGAAGCTTTCTTT	CAISEVLSTEAFF
TRBV2	TRBD1	TRBJ1-1	many	TGTGCCAGCGGGGACAGGGGAAAAAGCGGCACTGAAGCTTTCTTT	CASGDRGKSGTEAFF
TRBV20-1	TRBD2	TRBJ2-7	-	TGCAGTGCTAGAGATAGGACGGGCCGGTCTAGCGGACCCTACGAGCAGTACTTC	CSARDRTGRSSGPYEQYF
TRBV10-1	-	TRBJ2-2	many	TGCGCCAGTGGACGGCAGGGAAGGACCGGGGAGCTGTTTTTT	CASGRQGRTGELFF
TRBV29-1	TRBD1	TRBJ1-2	many	TGCAGCGTATCGGGACAGGGCTATGGCTACACCTTC	CSVSGQGYGYTF
TRBV7-6	TRBD1	TRBJ1-5	many	TGTGCCAGCAGCGAGGGGGCAGGGCATAATCAGCCCCAGCATTTT	CASSEGAGHNQPQHF
TRBV5-1	TRBD1	TRBJ1-6	many	TGCGCCAGCAGCCCCGACAGGGGTAATTCACCCCTCCACTTT	CASSPDRGNSPLHF
TRBV12-3/TRBV12-4	-	TRBJ1-5	few	TGTGCCAGCAGTTTTGTTGGGGGTAGTCAGCCCCAGCGTTTT	CASSFVGGSQPQRF
TRBV10-3	TRBD1	TRBJ1-1	many	TGTGCCATCAGTGAGTTTAGGACAGGGGCAGGAACTGAAGCTTTCTTT	CAISEFRTGAGTEAFF
TRBV19	-	TRBJ1-2	many	TGTGCCAGTAGTACCACAGGAGTCGCCTATGGCTACACCTTC	CASSTTGVAYGYTF
TRBV5-1	-	TRBJ2-7	few	TGCGCCAGCAGCTTGGGAACAGCGAACGAGCAGTACTTC	CASSLGTANEQYF
TRBV19	-	TRBJ2-7	many	TGTGCCAGTGCTCGCCGGGACGGACCCAACTACGAGCAGTACTTC	CASARRDGPNYEQYF
TRBV4-1	TRBD2	TRBJ2-7	many	TGCGCCAGCAGCAACGACATGGGAGGGGCATACGAGCAGTACTTC	CASSNDMGGAYEQYF
TRBV11-1	-	TRBJ2-2	few	TGTGCCAGCAGACAAGGGACATCCAGGGACACCGGGGAGCTGTTTTTT	CASRQGTSRDTGELFF
TRBV6-5	-	TRBJ2-5	many	TGTGCCACCGCTAGCTCGTACCAAGAGACCCAGTACTTC	CATASSYQETQYF
TRBV6-1	-	TRBJ1-1	few	TGTGCCAGCAATACGGGGGGGGGCGAAGCTTTCTTT	CASNTGGGEAFF
TRBV19	TRBD1	TRBJ2-7	many	TGTGCCAGTAGTATAGGGACAGGGGCCGAGCAGTACTTC	CASSIGTGAEQYF
TRBV7-2	-	TRBJ1-5	many	TGTGCCAGCAGCTCCGATTTCAATCAGCCCCAGCATTTT	CASSSDFNQPQHF
TRBV12-3/TRBV12-4	-	TRBJ1-5	-	TGTGCCAGCAGTACCAGGGGTGATAGCAATCAGCCCCAGCATTTT	CASSTRGDSNQPQHF
TRBV7-2	-	TRBJ2-2	-	TGTGCCAGCAGACAAGTCCCGACCGGGGAGCTGTTTTTT	CASRQVPTGELFF
TRBV27	-	TRBJ1-2	many	TGTGCCAGCTGCGCTTCTGCTAACTATGGCTACACCTTC	CASCASANYGYTF
TRBV12-3/TRBV12-4	-	TRBJ2-7	many	TGTGCCAGCAGCCTACGGACAGGCAAGCGGGACGAGCAGTACTTC	CASSLRTGKRDEQYF
TRBV19	TRBD2	TRBJ2-7	many	TGTGCCAGTAGTATATATGCGGGGACTAGCGGGGCCTTCTCCTACGAGCAGTACTTC	CASSIYAGTSGAFSYEQYF
TRBV9	-	TRBJ1-1	many	TGTGCCAGCAGCGTAGACCAGAACACTGAAGCTTTCTTT	CASSVDQNTEAFF
TRBV18	TRBD1	TRBJ1-5	many	TGTGCCAGCTCACCTACAGGGGAAGGGCCCCAGCATTTT	CASSPTGEGPQHF
TRBV5-1	-	TRBJ1-2	many	TGCGCCAGCAGCTTGGAGGCAGGGCGAAATGGCTACACCTTC	CASSLEAGRNGYTF
TRBV14	TRBD1	TRBJ1-1	few	TGTGCCAGCAGCCAACCCAGGGACAGGAAGAACACTGAAGCTTTCTTT	CASSQPRDRKNTEAFF
TRBV20-1	-	TRBJ2-7	many	TGCAGTGCTTCCGGGAAACTCTCCTACGAGCAGTACTTC	CSASGKLSYEQYF
TRBV13	-	TRBJ2-6	many	TGTGCCAGCAGCTTAGGGGGCCCGGTCGCCTCTGGGGCCAACGTCCTGACTTTC	CASSLGGPVASGANVLTF
TRBV2	TRBD1	TRBJ1-1	few	TGTGCCTCAACAGGGGACCGGACTGAAGCTTTCTTT	CASTGDRTEAFF
TRBV4-1	TRBD2	TRBJ2-7	many	TGCGCCAGCAGCCAAGGGGCTAGCGGTTACGAGCAGTACTTC	CASSQGASGYEQYF
TRBV2	-	TRBJ1-2	many	TGTGCCAGCATGCTTAAACTAGGGGGCTACACCTTC	CASMLKLGGYTF
TRBV28	TRBD1	TRBJ1-2	many	TGTGCCAGCGAGGGGACAGGGGGCGACTATGGCTACACCTTC	CASEGTGGDYGYTF
TRBV20-1	-	TRBJ1-2	many	TGCAGTGCTGGAAAAGGGGGGGCTCATGGCTACACCTTC	CSAGKGGAHGYTF